The 27 T cell receptor beta chains below come from one sample, sequenced in a study of shared clonotypes between healthy human individuals. Here immunoSEQ multiplex PCR was the method, and the copy in TCRdb shows in-frame clones only, minus some. The sample shows roughly 2,500,000 clones, 90% to 95% of them seen only once. Material for sequencing was naive CD4+ T cells from PBMCs. Described subset: CD45RA+ positively selected. Source of these receptors: a man aged 18 to 29 in good health. Some clones in this sample may be carry-over from other donors' samples.

This chain connects TRBV5-5 to TRBJ2-4; TRBD2 might be the D (6 bases). Germline assignment: CDR1 SGHKS and CDR2 YYEKEE (reference sequence). V was shortened by 4 bases and J by 0 bases, with 14 bases between the two germline ends. CDR3 length: 16 residues. In DNA, the CDR3 is TGTGCCAGCAGCCAATTAGCGGAACAAGCCAAAAACATTCAGTACTTC. It specifies CASSQLAEQAKNIQYF.

This chain uses TRBV5-6 with TRBJ1-6, with a tentative D call TRBD1 (6 bases). Germline V gene lookup returns CDR1 SGHDT and CDR2 YYEEEE. Trimming removed 0 bases from V and 0 bases from J, with 16 bases in between. The length of the CDR3 is 19 residues. CDR3 region: CASSLADRSANSYNSPLHF. The CDR3 bases are TGTGCCAGCAGCTTGGCGGACAGATCCGCTAACTCCTATAATTCACCCCTCCACTTT.

CDR3 sequence (DNA): TGTGCCAGCAGCTTAGTAGAATTAAACACTGAAGCTTTCTTT. It specifies CASSLVELNTEAFF. The genes are TRBV7-8 and TRBJ1-1; D gene ambiguous. The length of the CDR3 is 14 residues. Trimming left V 1 base short and J 2 bases short, with 8 bases between. From germline, CDR1 is SGHVS and CDR2 FQNEAQ.

The rearrangement uses TRBV7-9 and TRBJ2-2; 8 nucleotides match TRBD2. The CDR3 runs to 16 residues. J gave up 3 bases and V 5 bases, and 8 bases lay outside the gene matches. Germline CDR1 and CDR2: SEHNR and FQNEAQ (reference sequence). Here the CDR3 DNA reads TGTGCCAGCAGCCGGAGAGACGGGAGGGACACCGGGGAGCTGTTTTTT. Amino acids: CASSRRDGRDTGELFF. Variable domain in full (rest from reference TRBV7-9 and TRBJ2-2): DTGVSQNPRHKITKRGQNVTFRCDPISEHNRLYWYRQTLGQGPEFLTYFQNEAQLEKSRLLSDRFSAERPKGSFSTLEIQRTEQGDSAMYLCASSRRDGRDTGELFFGEGSRLTVL.

The chain employs TRBV7-9 and TRBJ1-1; maybe TRBD1 (5 bases). Trimming stripped 0 bases from V and 4 bases from J, with 6 bases between. There are 13 residues in the CDR3. The germline gives CDR1 SEHNR, CDR2 FQNEAQ (reference sequence). The DNA for the CDR3 is TGTGCCAGCAGCTTAGCGAGGGGCACTGAAGCTTTCTTT. Its translation is CASSLARGTEAFF.

This chain joins TRBV27 and TRBJ2-2; D ambiguous. The CDR3 length is 13 residues. CDR1 is MNHEY, CDR2 SMNVEV, per germline (reference sequence). V lost 9 bases and J 3 bases, leaving 11 bases between the germline ends. DNA of the CDR3: TGTGCCAGTACGAGGCATCACACCGGGGAGCTGTTTTTT. Translating gives CASTRHHTGELFF.

V is TRBV5-1 and J is TRBJ2-5; 7 nucleotides agree with TRBD2. Germline V gene data show CDR1 as SGHRS and CDR2 as YFSETQ. The V gene end was trimmed by 4 bases and the J gene end by 3 bases; junction bases not matched to a gene: 9. The CDR3 is 15 residues long. CDR3 bases: TGCGCCAGCAGCCCCGTTTCCGGGGGGAAAGAGACCCAGTACTTC. Its protein is CASSPVSGGKETQYF. The whole variable domain, remainder taken from reference TRBV5-1 and TRBJ2-5, is KAGVTQTPRYLIKTRGQQVTLSCSPISGHRSVSWYQQTPGQGLQFLFEYFSETQRNKGNFPGRFSGRQFSNSRSEMNVSTLELGDSALYLCASSPVSGGKETQYFGPGTRLLVL.

The chain carries TRBV13 and TRBJ2-3, with D possibly being TRBD1 (5 bases). This CDR3 is 13 amino acids long. Germline V CDR1 and CDR2: PRHDT, FYEKMQ (reference sequence). Trimming took off 5 bases at V and 6 bases at J, with 12 bases between the two ends. CDR3 coding DNA: TGTGCCAGCAGCCCTATGACAGAGGATACGCAGTATTTT. Translation: CASSPMTEDTQYF.

The chain recombines TRBV7-3 with TRBJ1-4; 10 nucleotides line up with TRBD1. The length of the CDR3 is 16 residues. The V segment lost 6 bases and the J segment 0 bases; nucleotides outside the gene matches: 4. Germline CDR1 reads SGHTA; CDR2 reads FQGTGA. The CDR3 sequence: CASSPGTGATNEKLFF. The CDR3 DNA sequence: TGTGCCAGCAGTCCCGGGACAGGGGCAACTAATGAAAAACTGTTTTTT.

The chain recombines TRBV30 with TRBJ2-5; D uncertain. Germline assignment: CDR1 GTSNPN and CDR2 SVGIG (reference sequence). The CDR3 sequence is 14 residues long. The V and J ends lost 3 bases and 4 bases respectively, with 15 bases between them. The CDR3 loop reads CAWRSLRKIETQYF. The CDR3 nucleotides are TGTGCCTGGAGGTCCCTCCGGAAGATAGAGACCCAGTACTTC.

The rearrangement links TRBV7-2 to TRBJ1-3, with a possible D match to TRBD1 (5 bases). Germline loops: CDR1 SGHTA, CDR2 FQGNSA. CDR3 length equals 11 residues. Trimming left V 2 bases short and J 12 bases short, with 8 bases between. The CDR3 protein is CASSLWGVIYF. DNA for the CDR3: TGTGCCAGCAGCTTATGGGGGGTCATATATTTT.

In its sample, this clone was seen once. This chain uses TRBV5-6 with TRBJ2-1, with a possible D match to TRBD2 (6 bases). With 2 bases removed from V and 8 bases from J, the gap between germline ends came to 20 bases. Germline V gives CDR1 SGHDT, CDR2 YYEEEE. The CDR3 is 16 amino acids. CDR3: CASSFLGDFSGDEQFF. The CDR3 coding sequence is TGTGCCAGCAGCTTTTTGGGAGACTTCTCGGGGGATGAGCAGTTCTTC.

As for this clone: Other nucleotide sequences in the sample specify the same CDR3. The chain uses TRBV6-1 and TRBJ1-1; TRBD1 agrees at 11 bases. The trim removed 6 bases at V and 3 bases at J, leaving 0 bases unmatched. CDR1 MNHNS and CDR2 SASEGT come from the germline V gene. The CDR3 contains 13 residues. The CDR3 DNA follows: TGTGCCAGCAGGGGACAGGGGGACACTGAAGCTTTCTTT. Residues: CASRGQGDTEAFF.

A word on this clone: Other DNA variants within this sample encode the same CDR3. This chain joins TRBV18 and TRBJ2-7; a weak D match, TRBD2 (6 bases). CDR3 length: 14 amino acids. V lost 3 bases and J 4 bases, leaving 13 bases between the germline ends. The germline CDR1 and CDR2 sequences are KGHSH and LQKENI. The CDR3 nucleotides read TGTGCCAGCTCACCGCCGGGACTGGGATACGAGCAGTACTTC. Amino acids: CASSPPGLGYEQYF.

The gene calls are TRBV4-1 and TRBJ2-7, with 7 bases that match TRBD1. CDR1 is MGHRA, CDR2 YSYEKL, per germline. V trimming: 0 bases; J trimming: 5 bases; junction bases outside the gene matches: 13. The CDR3 covers 17 residues. In DNA form, the CDR3 reads TGCGCCAGCAGCCAAGATGGGGGATTCCGGGACAGCCACGAGCAGTACTTC. As protein: CASSQDGGFRDSHEQYF.

As for this clone: In the same sample, other DNA sequences code for this CDR3. This sequence joins TRBV5-1 and TRBJ2-7, with D perhaps assigned TRBD1 or TRBD2 (5 bases each). From germline, CDR1 is SGHRS and CDR2 YFSETQ. This CDR3 comprises 14 residues. Trimming removed 2 bases at V and 0 bases at J, with 9 bases between. In nucleotides, the CDR3 is TGCGCCAGCAGCTTCGCAGGGAGCTCCTACGAGCAGTACTTC. Residues: CASSFAGSSYEQYF.

CDR3 in DNA: TGCGCCAGCAGCCAAACCGGCCAGCGGGAGACCCAGTACTTC. Protein sequence: CASSQTGQRETQYF. This chain links TRBV4-1 with TRBJ2-5; D is perhaps TRBD2 (5 bases). CDR3 size: 14 residues. Germline-derived CDR1 and CDR2 are MGHRA and YSYEKL. V was shortened by 2 bases and J by 5 bases, with 12 bases between the two germline ends.

This clone has only one observation. The chain links TRBV30 to TRBJ2-1, with D possibly TRBD2 on 5 matching bases. The CDR3 is 15 residues long. CDR1 GTSNPN and CDR2 SVGIG come from the germline V gene (reference sequence). V lost 0 bases and J 7 bases, leaving 16 bases between the germline ends. The CDR3 loop is CAWSVRGSNANEQFF. The DNA for the CDR3 is TGTGCCTGGAGTGTACGAGGGAGTAACGCGAATGAGCAGTTCTTC.

The chain employs TRBV18 and TRBJ1-2, with no clear D. Germline V gives CDR1 KGHSH, CDR2 LQKENI. The CDR3 contains 13 residues. Trimming pared 3 bases from V and 3 bases from J, leaving 8 bases between. Here the CDR3 DNA reads TGTGCCAGCTCACCGGACGAAGACTATGGCTACACCTTC. Translated, it gives CASSPDEDYGYTF.

The genes are TRBV5-1 and TRBJ2-7, with a possible D match to TRBD2 (5 bases). Germline V gene data show CDR1 as SGHRS and CDR2 as YFSETQ. The ends were cut back, 4 bases at V and 3 bases at J, with 14 bases in the middle. The CDR3 covers 14 residues. CDR3 region: CASSPEVAIYEQYF. CDR3 DNA sequence: TGCGCCAGCAGCCCGGAGGTGGCAATCTACGAGCAGTACTTC.

The V gene is TRBV5-4, the J gene TRBJ1-1; no clear D. Germline V gives CDR1 SGHNT, CDR2 YYREEE (reference sequence). The CDR3 length is 14 residues. Trimming took off 5 bases at V and 8 bases at J, with 19 bases between the two ends. The CDR3 bases are TGTGCCAGCAGTCTCGGATGGGGTACGAGGGAAGCTTTCTTT. This sequence encodes CASSLGWGTREAFF. Looking up the rest from reference TRBV5-4 and TRBJ1-1 gives the full variable domain: ETGVTQSPTHLIKTRGQQVTLRCSSQSGHNTVSWYQQALGQGPQFIFQYYREEENGRGNFPPRFSGLQFPNYSSELNVNALELDDSALYLCASSLGWGTREAFFGQGTRLTVV.

The chain recombines TRBV28 with TRBJ2-7, with a possible D match to TRBD1 (7 bases). V lost 3 bases and J lost 6, with 15 bases in between. Germline V gene data show CDR1 as MDHEN and CDR2 as SYDVKM. The CDR3 runs to 14 residues. The CDR3 bases are TGTGCCAGCAGTTTTGGGGGGTCAGGGGGCGAGCAGTACTTC. Translating it yields CASSFGGSGGEQYF.

V and J are TRBV28 and TRBJ1-1; D gene unclear. Between the trimmed V and J ends, which lost 2 bases and 5 bases, there was a span of 15 bases. Germline lookup yields CDR1 MDHEN and CDR2 SYDVKM. The CDR3 is 15 amino acids. In DNA form, the CDR3 reads TGTGCCAGCAGTTTAGATAGGGCCGGGAGGACTGAAGCTTTCTTT. Translating it yields CASSLDRAGRTEAFF.

The genes are TRBV10-3 and TRBJ2-5; D ambiguous. CDR3 length: 11 amino acids. Trimming cost V 6 bases and J 3 bases, with 5 bases left between them. Germline V gene sequence: CDR1 ENHRY, CDR2 SYGVKD. The CDR3 sequence is CAISAKETQYF. The CDR3 DNA reads TGTGCCATCAGCGCGAAAGAGACCCAGTACTTC.

The V call is TRBV5-6, the J call TRBJ2-1; a possible D gene is TRBD2 (6 bases). The CDR3 consists of 15 residues. V lost 2 bases to trimming and J lost 8 bases, with 17 bases between them. The germline V gene encodes CDR1 SGHDT and CDR2 YYEEEE. Here the CDR3 reads CASSFYGGANDEQFF. In DNA, the CDR3 is TGTGCCAGCAGCTTTTACGGAGGGGCAAACGATGAGCAGTTCTTC.

The chain uses TRBV7-2 and TRBJ2-1; TRBD1 agrees at 7 bases. CDR1 is SGHTA and CDR2 is FQGNSA in the germline V gene. The CDR3 loop spans 15 amino acids. J gave up 4 bases and V 2 bases, and 5 bases lay outside the gene matches. CDR3 sequence reads: CASSLFGTDYNEQFF. CDR3 coding DNA: TGTGCCAGCAGCTTATTTGGGACAGATTACAATGAGCAGTTCTTC.

V usage is TRBV6-1 and J usage is TRBJ2-5; 10 bases map to TRBD1. Germline V CDR1 and CDR2: MNHNS, SASEGT. The CDR3 runs to 15 residues. V shed 1 base, J shed 4 bases, and the junction held 3 bases outside the gene matches. The CDR3 DNA sequence: TGTGCCAGCAGTGAAGGGGACAGGGGTCGAGAGACCCAGTACTTC. Translated: CASSEGDRGRETQYF.